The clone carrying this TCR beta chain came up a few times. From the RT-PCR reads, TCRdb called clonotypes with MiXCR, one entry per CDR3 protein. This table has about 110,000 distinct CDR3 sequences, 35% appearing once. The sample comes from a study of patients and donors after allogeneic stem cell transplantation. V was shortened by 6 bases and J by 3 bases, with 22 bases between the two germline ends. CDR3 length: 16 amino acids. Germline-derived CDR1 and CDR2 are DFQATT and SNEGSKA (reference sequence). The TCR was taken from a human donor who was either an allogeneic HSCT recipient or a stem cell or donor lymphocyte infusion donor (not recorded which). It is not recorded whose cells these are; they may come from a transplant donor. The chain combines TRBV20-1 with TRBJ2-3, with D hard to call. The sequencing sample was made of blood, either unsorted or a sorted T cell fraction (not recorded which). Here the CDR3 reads CSAPQPALLVTDTQYF. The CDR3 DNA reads TGCAGTGCCCCCCAGCCAGCCCTATTGGTAACAGATACGCAGTATTTT.